This TCR beta chain was identified during a study of cytomegalovirus exposure and HLA in healthy donors. CDR1 and CDR2 (germline): SGHRS, YFSETQ. The CDR3 is made up of 14 amino acids. Between the trimmed V and J ends, which lost 1 base and 4 bases, there was a span of 11 bases. Primers included in the PCR were 60 Vbeta and 13 Jbeta primers. Using immunoSEQ multiplex PCR, the repertoire was profiled, and TCRdb retains in-frame clones only, with some absent. The table for this sample gives 150,000 to 200,000 clones. What was sequenced was PBMCs. The rearrangement joins TRBV5-1 to TRBJ1-2; D may be TRBD1 (5 bases). This TCR was sampled from a young woman in good health and CMV-seropositive. The CDR3 nucleotides are TGCGCCAGCAGCTTGACGTGGGGCACCTATGGCTACACCTTC. Protein: CASSLTWGTYGYTF.